Listed here are 21 T cell receptor beta chains from one sample, sequenced in a study of blood T cell repertoires in COVID-19. Some clones are missing from TCRdb's copy, which holds only in-frame ones; the method was immunoSEQ multiplex PCR. This sample has about 180,000 clones, with 70% to 85% found just once. Sequenced input: PBMCs or T cells enriched from blood (not recorded which). The receptors shown here come from a woman between 45 and 60 years old who had recovered from COVID-19.

The rearrangement joins TRBV9 to TRBJ1-3; unclear D gene. The V gene's germline CDR1 is SGDLS and CDR2 YYNGEE. There are 15 residues in the CDR3. With 3 bases removed from V and 3 bases from J, the gap between germline ends came to 13 bases. CDR3 in amino acids: CASSGVFGGGNTIYF. As DNA, the CDR3 is TGTGCCAGCAGCGGGGTATTTGGAGGTGGAAACACCATATATTTT.

This clone appeared a few times. This rearrangement joins TRBV30 to TRBJ1-2; D is unclear. The CDR3 runs 13 residues. Trimming took off 0 bases at V and 8 bases at J, with 13 bases between the two ends. CDR1 and CDR2 (germline): GTSNPN, SVGIG (reference sequence). The CDR3 reads CAWSVGGPTGYTF. The CDR3 DNA follows: TGTGCCTGGAGTGTCGGAGGGCCTACGGGCTACACCTTC. The full variable domain, completed using reference TRBV30 and TRBJ1-2, is SQTIHQWPATLVQPVGSPLSLECTVEGTSNPNLYWYRQAAGRGLQLLFYSVGIGQISSEVPQNLSASRPQDRQFILSSKKLLLSDSGFYLCAWSVGGPTGYTFGSGTRLTVV.

The chain combines TRBV11-2 with TRBJ1-3; D is possibly TRBD1 (6 bases). The CDR3 contains 15 residues. The germline gives CDR1 SGHAT, CDR2 FQNNGV. V lost 5 bases and J lost 0, with 11 bases in between. CDR3 protein: CASSPGQSSGNTIYF. CDR3 DNA sequence: TGTGCCAGCAGCCCAGGACAGTCCTCTGGAAACACCATATATTTT. The full variable domain, its missing parts supplied by reference TRBV11-2 and TRBJ1-3, is EAGVAQSPRYKIIEKRQSVAFWCNPISGHATLYWYQQILGQGPKLLIQFQNNGVVDDSQLPKDRFSAERLKGVDSTLKIQPAKLEDSAVYLCASSPGQSSGNTIYFGEGSWLTVV.

The V call is TRBV28, the J call TRBJ2-3; 9 nucleotides match TRBD1. V was clipped by 3 bases and J by 3 bases; unmatched bases: 10. The CDR3 spans 17 residues. Looked up from germline, CDR1 is MDHEN and CDR2 is SYDVKM. The CDR3 nucleotides are TGTGCCAGCAGTTTTGAACTCGGGACAGGGAGTACAGATACGCAGTATTTT. It is translated as CASSFELGTGSTDTQYF.

The chain employs TRBV2 and TRBJ2-7; 14 nucleotides match TRBD2. This CDR3 spans 15 amino acids. Germline CDR1 and CDR2: SNHLY and FYNNEI. Trimming removed 4 bases from V and 4 bases from J; junction bases left unmatched: 3. The CDR3 bases are TGTGCCAGCAGTGGGACTAGCGGGAGGTATTACGAGCAGTACTTC. It yields the protein CASSGTSGRYYEQYF.

This chain links TRBV4-2 with TRBJ1-2; D unclear. V dropped 6 bases and J dropped 4 bases, with 18 bases sitting between them. Germline CDR1 LGHNA, CDR2 YNFKEQ. The CDR3 runs 15 residues. CDR3 sequence (DNA): TGTGCCAGCAGTACTTTTAAGGGCGGGAGCTATGGCTACACCTTC. Its translation: CASSTFKGGSYGYTF.

The rearrangement joins TRBV7-9 to TRBJ1-5; TRBD1 is a possible D gene (6 bases). Germline CDR1 SEHNR, CDR2 FQNEAQ (reference sequence). With 5 bases removed from V and 2 bases from J, the gap between germline ends came to 10 bases. This CDR3 has 14 residues. In DNA form, the CDR3 reads TGTGCCAGCAGCCGGGGGGCAGGCAATCAGCCCCAGCATTTT. It translates to CASSRGAGNQPQHF.

The chain joins TRBV6-5 to TRBJ2-7; possibly TRBD2 for D (7 bases). Looked up from germline, CDR1 is MNHEY and CDR2 is SVGAGI. The CDR3 is 15 amino acids. V lost 8 bases to trimming and J lost 3 bases, with 20 bases between them. In nucleotides, the CDR3 is TGTGCCAGCTCCCGGGGGGCTAGCGGAGACTACGAGCAGTACTTC. Its translation: CASSRGASGDYEQYF.

This chain links TRBV3-1 (or the pseudogene TRBV3-2) with TRBJ2-7, with TRBD2 matching over 8 bases. The CDR3 is 15 residues long. V shed 1 base and J 2 bases; nucleotides not matched to a gene: 4. Germline V lookup: CDR1 LGHDT, CDR2 YNNKEL (reference sequence). CDR3 nucleotides: TGTGCCAGCAGCCAAGCCACTAGCGGACCCTACGAGCAGTACTTC. This sequence encodes CASSQATSGPYEQYF.

The chain joins TRBV30 to TRBJ2-1, with D tentatively TRBD2 (6 bases). The CDR3 sequence is 13 residues long. Germline V gene sequence: CDR1 GTSNPN, CDR2 SVGIG (reference sequence). V lost 4 bases and J lost 7, with 14 bases in between. DNA for the CDR3: TGTGCCTGGAAATCCGCTGGGGGGAATGAGCAGTTCTTC. Translation: CAWKSAGGNEQFF.

This rearrangement joins TRBV28 to TRBJ2-1, with a weak D call TRBD2 (5 bases). CDR3 size: 14 residues. V was trimmed by 3 bases and J by 6 bases, leaving 12 bases between them. The germline CDR1 and CDR2 sequences are MDHEN and SYDVKM. CDR3 loop: CASSFGLIRNEQFF. For the CDR3, the DNA is TGTGCCAGCAGTTTCGGACTCATCCGCAATGAGCAGTTCTTC.

This clone has only one observation. The V and J genes are TRBV3-1 (or the pseudogene TRBV3-2) and TRBJ1-1; D unclear. V dropped 4 bases and J dropped 3 bases, with 12 bases sitting between them. Looked up from germline, CDR1 is LGHDT and CDR2 is YNNKEL (reference sequence). The CDR3 totals 14 residues. The CDR3 region has the DNA TGTGCCAGCAGCCCCCTTGGCGGGGACACTGAAGCTTTCTTT. It codes for CASSPLGGDTEAFF.

The rearrangement uses TRBV4-1 and TRBJ2-1; weak D call: TRBD1 (5 bases). With 1 base removed from V and 0 bases from J, the gap between germline ends came to 10 bases. Germline loops: CDR1 MGHRA, CDR2 YSYEKL. This CDR3 region has 16 residues. In DNA form, the CDR3 reads TGCGCCAGCAGCCAAGTAGGGGCTAGCTCCTACAATGAGCAGTTCTTC. Its protein product is CASSQVGASSYNEQFF.

The chain recombines TRBV5-1 with TRBJ1-6; no firm D call. V was trimmed by 4 bases and J by 7 bases, leaving 15 bases between them. The CDR3 runs to 15 residues. Per the germline V gene, CDR1 is SGHRS and CDR2 is YFSETQ. The CDR3 DNA reads as TGCGCCAGCAGCGAAAGAAGTTCGGGGAATTCACCCCTCCACTTT. This translates into CASSERSSGNSPLHF. The full variable domain, with the rest looked up from reference TRBV5-1 and TRBJ1-6, is KAGVTQTPRYLIKTRGQQVTLSCSPISGHRSVSWYQQTPGQGLQFLFEYFSETQRNKGNFPGRFSGRQFSNSRSEMNVSTLELGDSALYLCASSERSSGNSPLHFGNGTRLTVT.

The CDR3, as DNA: TGTGCCAGCAGTGGGACAGCCTCCGTCTCTGGAAACACCATATATTTT. Translated: CASSGTASVSGNTIYF. The chain carries TRBV2 and TRBJ1-3, with a possible D match to TRBD1 (6 bases). The CDR3 contains 16 residues. V lost 4 bases and J lost 0, with 13 bases in between. Germline V CDR1 and CDR2: SNHLY, FYNNEI.

The chain employs TRBV29-1 and TRBJ2-7; the match to TRBD2 covers 7 bases. V was pared by 4 bases and J by 0 bases, with 3 bases of the junction left unmatched. This CDR3 is built from 13 residues. Germline values: CDR1 SQVTM, CDR2 ANQGSEA. CDR3 sequence: CSVGDYLSYEQYF. The CDR3 coding sequence is TGCAGCGTTGGGGACTACCTCTCCTACGAGCAGTACTTC.

The chain joins TRBV6-5 to TRBJ1-1, with no clear D. This CDR3 spans 14 amino acids. V was cut by 8 bases and J by 0 bases, with 13 bases left in between. The germline V gene has CDR1 MNHEY and CDR2 SVGAGI. The CDR3, as DNA: TGTGCCAGCCAAGGGAGGGTATTGAACACTGAAGCTTTCTTT. Amino acids: CASQGRVLNTEAFF.

The V gene is TRBV4-2, the J gene TRBJ2-3; the match to TRBD2 covers 13 bases. Trimming at V came to 1 base and at J to 6 bases, leaving 4 bases not matched to a gene. Germline lookup yields CDR1 LGHNA and CDR2 YNFKEQ. This CDR3 region has 16 residues. The CDR3 sequence is CASSQASLAGGDTQYF. For the CDR3, the DNA is TGTGCCAGCAGCCAAGCGTCACTAGCGGGAGGGGATACGCAGTATTTT.

This chain links TRBV12-3 or TRBV12-4 with TRBJ2-1; 7 bases are a match to TRBD2. V dropped 5 bases and J dropped 7; count of bases not matched to a gene: 5. This CDR3 is built from 13 residues. The CDR3 region is CASSIGGRNEQFF. Written as DNA, the CDR3 is TGTGCCAGCAGTATCGGGGGGAGGAATGAGCAGTTCTTC.

The chain combines TRBV7-8 with TRBJ2-2; TRBD1 aligns across 9 bases. V lost 5 bases, J lost 6 bases, and 7 bases stayed unmatched. In germline, CDR1 is SGHVS, CDR2 FQNEAQ. This CDR3 comprises 15 residues. The CDR3 loop is CASSPRDRVAGELFF. The CDR3, as DNA: TGTGCCAGCAGCCCCAGGGACAGGGTCGCCGGGGAGCTGTTTTTT. Using reference TRBV7-8 and TRBJ2-2 for the parts outside the CDR3, the full variable domain is GAGVSQSPRYKVAKRGQDVALRCDPISGHVSLFWYQQALGQGPEFLTYFQNEAQLDKSGLPSDRFFAERPEGSVSTLKIQRTQQEDSAVYLCASSPRDRVAGELFFGEGSRLTVL.

The chain recombines TRBV7-9 with TRBJ1-1; D unclear. Germline loops: CDR1 SEHNR, CDR2 FQNEAQ (reference sequence). The germline V and J ends were trimmed by 2 bases and 1 base, with 14 bases remaining between them. The CDR3 is 16 residues long. The CDR3 spells CASSLSGGRPNTEAFF. The DNA for the CDR3 is TGTGCCAGCAGCTTATCCGGTGGGAGGCCGAACACTGAAGCTTTCTTT.